This T cell receptor (beta chain) was identified in a study of T cell responses to AZD1222 COVID-19 vaccine (dated by TCRdb to the early 2020s). Regarding the complete study: Because spike-specific TCR depth and breadth did not differ between the two schedules, AZD1222 recipients who got a second dose at roughly 4 weeks were pooled with those who got a second dose at roughly 12 weeks. A total of around 240 trial participants underwent TCR sequencing, of whom around 200 received two doses of AZD1222 and some 26 received two doses of the MenACWY control vaccine. Trial participants were enrolled by age into 18-55, 56-69 and 70-plus year subgroups, with about 150, 27 and 61 TCR-sequenced participants respectively.

The CDR3 regions of human TCRbeta chains were analyzed by immunosequencing. The original pipeline was this. Repertoire TCRs were matched against a reference library of SARS-CoV-2-specific TCRs generated with the MIRA antigen-specificity platform. Breadth meant the fraction of unique TCRs that were SARS-CoV-2-associated, whereas depth meant the fraction of total T cells that were SARS-CoV-2-associated. Each spike-specific TCR was assigned to its reactive spike region and to a CD4 or CD8 class using the MIRA data. Log10-transformed breadth and depth values were compared by one-way ANOVA with Sidak's multiple comparisons tests. TCRdb took this table from immuneACCESS and kept in-frame rearrangements with V and J called. Such tables lack part of the clones; where checked against another copy, unresolved V genes explain under half of the gap, and the rest is unexplained. The V and J calls and clone size were taken over from that table, and D and trimming were inferred from the DNA. The table for this sample lists 75,000 to 100,000 clones; around 87% of them were counted only once. The ten largest clones take up about 8% of the sample.

This specimen's time point label, per the study, means: baseline before first vaccination. Samples from vaccinated people were obtained from the UK trials COV001 and COV002, which included a single-blind randomized controlled phase 2/3 trial of AZD1222 (ChAdOx1 nCoV-19) in healthy adults. For TCRbeta chain sequencing, PBMC samples from trial participants were taken at day 0 and at day 28 after the second dose. Study-level results and caveats: The 56-69-year group was small, and its depth increase did not reach significance, likely because of low power. Nearly half of unique spike-specific TCRs reportedly recognized epitopes outside regions mutated in the B.1.351 and B.1.1.7 variants. The whole spike protein was spanned by vaccine-associated CD4 TCRs, and dominant responses were seen in regions 160-218 and 743-854. Participants were mostly white British and included more females than males, and it was suggested by the authors that clonal diversity may have been underestimated. Conclusions about previously exposed vaccinees are limited because only 5 or 6 AZD1222 recipients were SARS-CoV-2 seropositive at baseline. After two AZD1222 doses, both the breadth and the depth of spike-specific TCRs were significantly higher than at day 0 and than in MenACWY recipients. Because no day 14 peak-response samples were available, repertoires were characterized only after the peak T cell response.

About this clone itself: Its recognized antigen is unknown. Base qualities are not recorded, but no much larger clone differs from it by a single base.

Sequenced here: peripheral blood, sampled on day 0 of AZD1222 vaccination. The TCR comes from an adult in good health.

The CDR3 reads CASSHLNGDIAYEQYF. The DNA reads TGTGCCAGCTCTCACCTAAACGGGGACATCGCCTACGAGCAGTACTTC. The V gene is TRBV18 and the J gene is TRBJ2-7; the D gene is possibly TRBD1, with 6 bases matching. V is reduced by 6 bases and J by 2 bases, leaving a spacing of 20 bases between them. Reading the germline V gene gives CDR1 KGHSH and CDR2 LQKENI. From cysteine to phenylalanine, the CDR3 is 16 amino acids long. Only the CDR3 DNA is retained, 48 bases long and in frame from the first base.